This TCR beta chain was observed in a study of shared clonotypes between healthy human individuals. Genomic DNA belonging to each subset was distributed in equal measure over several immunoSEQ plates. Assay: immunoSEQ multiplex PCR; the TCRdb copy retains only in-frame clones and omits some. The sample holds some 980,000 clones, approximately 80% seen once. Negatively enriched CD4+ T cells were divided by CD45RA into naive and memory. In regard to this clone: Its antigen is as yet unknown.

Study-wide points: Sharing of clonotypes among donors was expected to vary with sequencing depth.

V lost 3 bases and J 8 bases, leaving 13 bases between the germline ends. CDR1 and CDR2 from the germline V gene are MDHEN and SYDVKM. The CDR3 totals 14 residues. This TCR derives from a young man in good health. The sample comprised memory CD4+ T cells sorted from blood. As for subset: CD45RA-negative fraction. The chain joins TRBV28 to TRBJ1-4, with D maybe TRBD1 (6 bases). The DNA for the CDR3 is TGTGCCAGCAGTTTTGAGGGGGGTAGCGAAAAACTGTTTTTT. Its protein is CASSFEGGSEKLFF. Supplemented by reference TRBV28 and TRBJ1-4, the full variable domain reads DVKVTQSSRYLVKRTGEKVFLECVQDMDHENMFWYRQDPGLGLRLIYFSYDVKMKEKGDIPEGYSVSREKKERFSLILESASTNQTSMYLCASSFEGGSEKLFFGSGTQLSVL.